A single sample gave rise to the 19 T cell receptor beta chains below, sequenced in a study of PD-1 and CTLA-4 blockade in melanoma. Only in-frame clones appear in the TCRdb table, and some are missing; sequencing was by immunoSEQ multiplex PCR. The top ten hold less than 15% of the sample, which has under 20,000 clones, around 70% seen once. The source was CD8+ T cells from peripheral blood, collected from a patient given anti-PD-1 treatment. All receptors derive from a human donor with melanoma.

This clone was detected only a few times. The chain employs TRBV5-6 and TRBJ1-2; D may be TRBD1 (5 bases). Looked up from germline, CDR1 is SGHDT and CDR2 is YYEEEE. With 0 bases removed from V and 8 bases from J, the gap between germline ends came to 11 bases. This CDR3 comprises 13 residues. The CDR3 sequence is CASSLDTGEGYTF. The CDR3, as DNA: TGTGCCAGCAGCTTGGACACAGGCGAGGGCTACACCTTC.

This clone turned up a few times. The chain combines TRBV5-6 with TRBJ1-3; no firm D call. The germline V gene has CDR1 SGHDT and CDR2 YYEEEE. CDR3 length: 14 amino acids. Trimming took 0 bases from V and 2 from J, leaving 6 bases between them. The CDR3 sequence is CASSLVGTGNTIYF. The CDR3 DNA sequence: TGTGCCAGCAGCTTGGTGGGGACTGGAAACACCATATATTTT.

The V call is TRBV5-1, the J call TRBJ2-1; 9 bases are shared with TRBD2. In germline, CDR1 is SGHRS, CDR2 YFSETQ. The CDR3 loop spans 17 amino acids. V shed 0 bases and J 7 bases; nucleotides not matched to a gene: 11. The CDR3 DNA follows: TGCGCCAGCAGCTTGGACCCGGGCGGGGGGGCGTGGAATGAGCAGTTCTTC. This codes for CASSLDPGGGAWNEQFF.

The chain joins TRBV7-9 to TRBJ2-1, with a weak D call TRBD2 (5 bases). Germline values: CDR1 SEHNR, CDR2 FQNEAQ (reference sequence). Trimming removed 3 bases at V and 2 bases at J, with 20 bases between. The CDR3 is made up of 18 amino acids. The CDR3 loop is CASSFGSLVAGPYNEQFF. In DNA, the CDR3 is TGTGCCAGCAGCTTCGGAAGCCTCGTGGCGGGTCCCTACAATGAGCAGTTCTTC.

This chain links TRBV6-5 with TRBJ1-2, with 8 bases that match TRBD1. Germline CDR1 MNHEY, CDR2 SVGAGI. The CDR3 is made up of 14 amino acids. V trimming: 2 bases; J trimming: 6 bases; junction bases outside the gene matches: 5. This CDR3 is CASSYGTGGHGYTF. CDR3 sequence (DNA): TGTGCCAGCAGTTACGGGACAGGAGGTCATGGCTACACCTTC.

By frequency in the sample, this clone is medium-sized. V gene TRBV5-1 combines with J gene TRBJ2-2; D is uncertain. CDR1 is SGHRS and CDR2 is YFSETQ in the germline V gene. V was shortened by 3 bases and J by 6 bases, with 18 bases between the two germline ends. The CDR3 loop spans 16 amino acids. CDR3 sequence reads: CASSYPAQDSAGELFF. CDR3 in DNA: TGCGCCAGCAGCTATCCTGCTCAGGATTCGGCCGGGGAGCTGTTTTTT. The full variable domain, in which reference TRBV5-1 and TRBJ2-2 provide the parts outside the CDR3, is KAGVTQTPRYLIKTRGQQVTLSCSPISGHRSVSWYQQTPGQGLQFLFEYFSETQRNKGNFPGRFSGRQFSNSRSEMNVSTLELGDSALYLCASSYPAQDSAGELFFGEGSRLTVL.

The V call is TRBV28, the J call TRBJ1-3; no definite D call. The CDR3 extends over 12 amino acids. Trimming stripped 5 bases from V and 0 bases from J, with 2 bases between. CDR1 and CDR2 from the germline V gene are MDHEN and SYDVKM. The DNA for the CDR3 is TGTGCCAGCAGTCCCTCTGGAAACACCATATATTTT. It encodes CASSPSGNTIYF.

The V and J genes are TRBV5-4 and TRBJ2-3; no clear D gene. Trimming shortened V by 4 bases and J by 1 base, and 10 bases separated the two germline ends. The CDR3 covers 14 residues. The germline V gene encodes CDR1 SGHNT and CDR2 YYREEE (reference sequence). CDR3 DNA: TGTGCCAGCAGCCCCCCAGCGCGCACAGATACGCAGTATTTT. It yields the protein CASSPPARTDTQYF.

The V call is TRBV4-2, the J call TRBJ1-5; the D gene is possibly TRBD1 (6 bases). Germline V gene sequence: CDR1 LGHNA, CDR2 YNFKEQ. Trimming left V 0 bases short and J 5 bases short, with 11 bases between. The CDR3 runs 15 residues. The CDR3 spells CASSQETGSDQPQHF. The CDR3 nucleotides are TGTGCCAGCAGCCAAGAAACAGGGTCTGATCAGCCCCAGCATTTT.

The genes are TRBV7-9 and TRBJ2-2; D is uncertain. Germline CDR1 SEHNR, CDR2 FQNEAQ (reference sequence). Trimming took off 5 bases at V and 6 bases at J, with 13 bases between the two ends. This CDR3 is built from 14 residues. CDR3 nucleotides: TGTGCCAGCAGCGCCGTACTGATCCCCGGGGAGCTGTTTTTT. Translation: CASSAVLIPGELFF.

The chain is built from TRBV3-1 (or the pseudogene TRBV3-2) and TRBJ1-4; no clear D gene. Trimming left V 0 bases short and J 10 bases short, with 15 bases between. The CDR3 runs to 15 residues. CDR1 LGHDT and CDR2 YNNKEL come from the germline V gene (reference sequence). As DNA, the CDR3 is TGTGCCAGCAGCCAAGAGGAAGGGATAGAAGCAAAACTGTTTTTT. Its translation is CASSQEEGIEAKLFF.

The chain has TRBV30 and TRBJ2-1, with 10 bases identical to TRBD2. Germline loops: CDR1 GTSNPN, CDR2 SVGIG (reference sequence). Germline trimming cut 3 bases from V and 7 bases from J; bases unmatched to any gene: 3. The CDR3 extends over 13 amino acids. As DNA, the CDR3 is TGTGCCTGGAGCGGACTAGCGGAAAATGAGCAGTTCTTC. This sequence encodes CAWSGLAENEQFF.

This clone turned up a few times. The genes are TRBV6-1 and TRBJ1-5; D remains ambiguous. Germline CDR1 reads MNHNS; CDR2 reads SASEGT. The CDR3 is 18 amino acids. Trimming cost V 1 base and J 0 bases, with 16 bases left between them. This CDR3 reads CASSEEESYLYSNQPQHF. In DNA, the CDR3 is TGTGCCAGCAGTGAAGAGGAGTCCTACTTGTATAGCAATCAGCCCCAGCATTTT.

The CDR3 here is CASSQTDYEQYF. DNA of the CDR3: TGTGCCAGCAGCCAGACAGACTACGAGCAGTACTTC. The chain couples TRBV7-8 to TRBJ2-7; D might be TRBD1 (5 bases). Trimming took off 5 bases at V and 3 bases at J, with 8 bases between the two ends. CDR1 and CDR2 from the germline V gene are SGHVS and FQNEAQ. The CDR3 runs to 12 residues.

The rearrangement uses TRBV7-9 and TRBJ1-6, with 7 bases identical to TRBD1. CDR3 length: 14 residues. V was clipped by 5 bases and J by 6 bases; unmatched bases: 4. Germline V gives CDR1 SEHNR, CDR2 FQNEAQ (reference sequence). The CDR3 nucleotides are TGTGCCAGCAGCGAGGGACAGTTTAATTCACCCCTCCACTTT. Protein sequence: CASSEGQFNSPLHF.

The chain couples TRBV2 to TRBJ1-4, with a weak D call TRBD1 (5 bases). The V and J ends lost 4 bases and 4 bases respectively, with 16 bases between them. Germline assignment: CDR1 SNHLY and CDR2 FYNNEI. The CDR3 sequence is 16 residues long. CDR3 residues: CASSAFRAEGNEKLFF. In DNA, the CDR3 is TGTGCCAGCAGTGCGTTCAGGGCGGAGGGTAATGAAAAACTGTTTTTT.

The rearrangement links TRBV6-6 to TRBJ2-7; D might be TRBD1 or TRBD2, each matching 5 bases. The germline V gene encodes CDR1 MNHNY and CDR2 SVGAGI (reference sequence). The CDR3 extends over 15 amino acids. V was clipped by 0 bases and J by 0 bases, with 9 bases between them. The CDR3 region is CASSYSGESSYEQYF. The CDR3 bases are TGTGCCAGCAGTTACTCGGGGGAGAGCTCCTACGAGCAGTACTTC.

The chain is built from TRBV12-3 or TRBV12-4 and TRBJ2-1; no clear D. CDR3 length equals 12 residues. Trimming stripped 8 bases from V and 2 bases from J, with 7 bases between. CDR3 sequence reads: CASSLTYNEQFF. For the CDR3, the DNA is TGTGCCAGCTCCCTGACCTACAATGAGCAGTTCTTC.

Comment on this clone: The junction departs from the called germline gene at one end, perhaps through a read error. The chain uses TRBV11-2 and TRBJ2-1; 11 nucleotides line up with TRBD2. The CDR3 extends over 18 amino acids. CDR1 and CDR2 from the germline V gene are SGHAT and FQNNGV. The CDR3 protein is CASSLEFRLAGGYNEQFF. CDR3 in DNA: TGTGCCAGCAGTTTAGAATTTAGGCTAGCGGGGGGATACAATGAGCAGTTCTTC.